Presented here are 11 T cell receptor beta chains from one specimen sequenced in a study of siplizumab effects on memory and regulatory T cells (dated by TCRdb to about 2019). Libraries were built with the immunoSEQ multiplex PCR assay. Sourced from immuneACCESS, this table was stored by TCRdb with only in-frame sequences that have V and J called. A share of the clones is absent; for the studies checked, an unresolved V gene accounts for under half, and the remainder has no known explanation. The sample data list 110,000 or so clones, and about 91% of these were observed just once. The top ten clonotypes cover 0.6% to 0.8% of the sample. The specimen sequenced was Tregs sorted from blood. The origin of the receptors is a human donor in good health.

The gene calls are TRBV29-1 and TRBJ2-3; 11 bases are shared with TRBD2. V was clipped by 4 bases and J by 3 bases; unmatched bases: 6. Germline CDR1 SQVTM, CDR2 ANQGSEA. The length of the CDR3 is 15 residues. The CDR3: CSVVDSGRVTDTQYF. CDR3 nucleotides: TGCAGCGTTGTTGATAGCGGGAGGGTTACAGATACGCAGTATTTT.

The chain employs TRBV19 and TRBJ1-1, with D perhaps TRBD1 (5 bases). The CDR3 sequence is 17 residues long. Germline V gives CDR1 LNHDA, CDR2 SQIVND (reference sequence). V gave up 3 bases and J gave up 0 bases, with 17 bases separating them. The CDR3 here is CASSIRSGGGMNTEAFF. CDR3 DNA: TGTGCCAGTAGTATCCGCTCTGGGGGAGGGATGAACACTGAAGCTTTCTTT.

The CDR3, as DNA: TGTGCCAGCAGTTTCTCCGCGGGGCGCACTGAAGCTTTCTTT. It yields the protein CASSFSAGRTEAFF. The rearrangement links TRBV27 to TRBJ1-1, with TRBD1 as a possible D gene (5 bases). This CDR3 comprises 14 residues. Germline CDR1 and CDR2: MNHEY and SMNVEV (reference sequence). V was trimmed by 3 bases and J by 4 bases, leaving 12 bases between them.

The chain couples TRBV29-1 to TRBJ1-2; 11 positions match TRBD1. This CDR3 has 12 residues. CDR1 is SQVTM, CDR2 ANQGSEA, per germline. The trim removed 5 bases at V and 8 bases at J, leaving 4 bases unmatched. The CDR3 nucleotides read TGCAGCGTTCTGCGGGACAGGGGGGGCTACACCTTC. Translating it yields CSVLRDRGGYTF.

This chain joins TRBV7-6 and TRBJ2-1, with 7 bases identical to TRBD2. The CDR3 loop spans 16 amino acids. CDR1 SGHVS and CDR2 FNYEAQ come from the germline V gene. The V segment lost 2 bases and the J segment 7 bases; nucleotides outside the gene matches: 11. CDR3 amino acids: CASSLLSAGVGNEQFF. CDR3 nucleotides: TGTGCCAGCAGCTTACTTTCGGCGGGAGTGGGGAATGAGCAGTTCTTC.

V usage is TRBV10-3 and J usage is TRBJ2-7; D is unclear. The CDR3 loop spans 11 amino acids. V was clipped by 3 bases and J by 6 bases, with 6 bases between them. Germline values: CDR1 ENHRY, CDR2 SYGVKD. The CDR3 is CAISDEGEQYF. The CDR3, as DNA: TGTGCCATCAGTGATGAAGGCGAGCAGTACTTC.

The CDR3 nucleotides read TGTGCCAGCAGCCCGCGGGACCGAGGTAAGGAGCAGTTCTTC. Translation: CASSPRDRGKEQFF. The rearrangement joins TRBV9 to TRBJ2-1, with TRBD2 as a possible D gene (6 bases). Trimming removed 4 bases from V and 10 bases from J, with 18 bases in between. This CDR3 region has 14 residues. Germline V CDR1 and CDR2: SGDLS, YYNGEE.

DNA for the CDR3: TGTGCCAAGGATCGCATGGGACAGGGTCCCGGGGAGCTGTTTTTT. Translation: CAKDRMGQGPGELFF. The chain uses TRBV21-1 and TRBJ2-2; the tabulated D call, TRBD1, remains unverified against the DNA. TRBV21-1 is marked as a pseudogene. This CDR3 region has 15 residues.

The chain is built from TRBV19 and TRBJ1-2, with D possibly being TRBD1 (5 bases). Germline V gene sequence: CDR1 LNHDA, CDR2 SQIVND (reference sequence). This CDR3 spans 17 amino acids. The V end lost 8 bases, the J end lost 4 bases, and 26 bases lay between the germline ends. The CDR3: CASGNPSTGVRVYGYTF. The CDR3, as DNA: TGTGCCAGTGGAAACCCTTCTACAGGAGTCCGGGTCTATGGCTACACCTTC.

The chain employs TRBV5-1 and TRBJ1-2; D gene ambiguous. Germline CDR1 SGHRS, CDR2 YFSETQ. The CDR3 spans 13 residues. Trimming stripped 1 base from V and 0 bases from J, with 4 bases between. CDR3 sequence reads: CASSLSANYGYTF. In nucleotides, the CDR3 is TGCGCCAGCAGCTTGTCAGCTAACTATGGCTACACCTTC. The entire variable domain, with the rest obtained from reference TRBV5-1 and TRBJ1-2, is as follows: KAGVTQTPRYLIKTRGQQVTLSCSPISGHRSVSWYQQTPGQGLQFLFEYFSETQRNKGNFPGRFSGRQFSNSRSEMNVSTLELGDSALYLCASSLSANYGYTFGSGTRLTVV.

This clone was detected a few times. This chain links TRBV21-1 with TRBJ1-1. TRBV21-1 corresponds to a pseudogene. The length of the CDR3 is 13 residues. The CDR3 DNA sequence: TGTGCCAGCACCCCAGGAGGTTACACTGAAGCTTTCTTT. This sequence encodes CASTPGGYTEAFF.